A selection of T cell receptor beta chains follows, all from one sample in a study of shared clonotypes between healthy human individuals. Libraries were prepared by immunoSEQ multiplex PCR; TCRdb keeps only in-frame clonotypes and omits some of them. The repertoire includes approximately 740,000 clones, 74% of them detected once, and more than 1.5% sits in the top ten. Sample: memory CD4+ T cells sorted from blood. Every receptor here comes from a woman aged 30 to 39 in good health. Each CDR3 is given with its conserved first and last residue. The D gene is left open where the match is weak. Part of the rows lack a size; the others show once, few, many or a class for expanded clones.

V,J,D,size,CDR3,DNA
TRBV4-1,TRBJ1-2,TRBD1,NA,CASSQDLGTGLGGYTF,TGCGCCAGCAGCCAAGATCTAGGGACAGGTCTCGGGGGCTACACCTTC
TRBV19,TRBJ1-4,NA,NA,CASSSLFLSATNEKLFF,TGTGCCAGTAGTTCTTTGTTCTTGAGTGCAACTAATGAAAAACTGTTTTTT
TRBV7-8,TRBJ1-2,TRBD1,NA,CASSLVTGGYGYTF,TGTGCCAGCAGCTTAGTCACAGGGGGCTATGGCTACACCTTC
TRBV9,TRBJ1-2,NA,NA,CASSVSLTAYGYTF,TGTGCCAGCAGCGTTTCCCTTACGGCCTATGGCTACACCTTC
TRBV10-3,TRBJ1-3,TRBD1,NA,CAISVGTGAGNTIYF,TGTGCCATCAGTGTGGGGACAGGGGCTGGAAACACCATATATTTT
TRBV29-1,TRBJ1-1,NA,NA,CSVAGNLGRTEAFF,TGCAGCGTCGCCGGGAACCTTGGTAGGACTGAAGCTTTCTTT
TRBV28,TRBJ1-5,NA,few,CASSSGDQPQHF,TGTGCCAGCAGCTCAGGGGATCAGCCCCAGCATTTT
TRBV7-2,TRBJ2-1,NA,NA,CASSGVGLGTNEQFF,TGTGCCAGCAGCGGAGTGGGATTAGGGACCAATGAGCAGTTCTTC
TRBV2,TRBJ2-5,TRBD1,NA,CASRSGGETQYF,TGTGCCAGTAGATCAGGGGGAGAGACCCAGTACTTC
TRBV4-1,TRBJ2-7,TRBD2,NA,CASSARAGGADKNEQYF,TGCGCCAGCAGCGCAAGGGCCGGGGGGGCCGATAAGAACGAGCAGTACTTC
TRBV15,TRBJ2-3,NA,NA,CATSRDGAGSTDTQYF,TGTGCCACCAGCAGAGATGGGGCGGGGAGCACAGATACGCAGTATTTT
TRBV2,TRBJ2-7,TRBD1,NA,CASRKQGNGYEQYF,TGTGCCAGCAGAAAACAGGGGAACGGCTACGAGCAGTACTTC
TRBV5-6,TRBJ2-5,TRBD1,NA,CASSSGQEGTQYF,TGTGCCAGCAGCTCGGGACAGGAGGGGACCCAGTACTTC
TRBV7-2,TRBJ2-7,NA,NA,CASSPTGSYEQYF,TGTGCCAGCAGCCCCACCGGAAGCTACGAGCAGTACTTC
TRBV11-2,TRBJ2-5,NA,once,CASSLGSGGETQYF,TGTGCCAGCAGCTTAGGTTCAGGGGGGGAGACCCAGTACTTC
TRBV4-2,TRBJ2-1,NA,NA,CASSQEGRARHNEQFF,TGTGCCAGCAGCCAAGAAGGTCGGGCCAGGCACAATGAGCAGTTCTTC
TRBV18,TRBJ2-2,NA,NA,CASSPESGTGELFF,TGTGCCAGCTCACCAGAGTCGGGCACCGGGGAGCTGTTTTTT
TRBV7-2,TRBJ2-1,TRBD2,NA,CASSREGSSYNEQFF,TGTGCCAGCAGCCGGGAGGGAAGCTCCTACAATGAGCAGTTCTTC
TRBV4-2,TRBJ2-1,NA,NA,CASSLNVGTSSYNEQFF,TGTGCCAGCAGCCTTAATGTGGGAACTAGCTCCTACAATGAGCAGTTCTTC
TRBV11-3,TRBJ2-1,TRBD2,many,CASSLAGGYNEQFF,TGTGCCAGCAGCTTAGCGGGAGGCTACAATGAGCAGTTCTTC
TRBV29-1,TRBJ1-5,NA,NA,CSVEETGDQPQHF,TGCAGCGTTGAAGAGACCGGTGATCAGCCCCAGCATTTT
TRBV2,TRBJ2-3,TRBD2,NA,CASNALAGVVRTQYF,TGTGCCAGCAACGCTCTAGCGGGAGTTGTGCGCACGCAGTATTTT
TRBV5-1,TRBJ2-2,NA,NA,CASRAGTPNTGELFF,TGCGCCAGCAGAGCCGGGACGCCCAACACCGGGGAGCTGTTTTTT
TRBV7-8,TRBJ1-3,NA,NA,CASSYSGGTGNTIYF,TGTGCCAGCAGCTACTCTGGAGGAACTGGAAACACCATATATTTT
TRBV29-1,TRBJ2-4,TRBD1,NA,CSVTGQGANIQYF,TGCAGCGTCACCGGACAGGGGGCAAACATTCAGTACTTC
TRBV18,TRBJ1-5,NA,few,CASSSDKDQPQHF,TGTGCCAGCTCGTCAGACAAAGATCAGCCCCAGCATTTT
TRBV4-2,TRBJ2-7,NA,NA,CASSLGESRSTYEQYF,TGTGCCAGCAGCCTGGGGGAGTCTAGGTCGACCTACGAGCAGTACTTC
TRBV19,TRBJ1-1,NA,once,CASSGTANTEAFF,TGTGCCAGTAGCGGGACCGCGAACACTGAAGCTTTCTTT
TRBV7-8,TRBJ1-5,TRBD1,few,CASSSRDRGQGSNQPQHF,TGTGCCAGCAGCTCCCGGGACAGGGGGCAGGGAAGCAATCAGCCCCAGCATTTT
TRBV5-1,TRBJ1-1,NA,NA,CASSVGQDGSLAFF,TGCGCCAGCAGCGTGGGCCAAGATGGGTCCTTAGCTTTCTTT
TRBV7-9,TRBJ2-5,TRBD1,NA,CASSLGQGARETQYF,TGTGCCAGCAGCTTAGGACAGGGGGCCCGAGAGACCCAGTACTTC
TRBV2,TRBJ2-3,NA,NA,CASRKQGADTQYF,TGTGCCAGCAGAAAACAGGGAGCAGATACGCAGTATTTT
TRBV2,TRBJ2-2,TRBD1,once,CASSRLGQGGTGELFF,TGTGCCAGCAGTCGACTAGGACAGGGTGGCACCGGGGAGCTGTTTTTT
TRBV2,TRBJ1-2,NA,NA,CASIYVRGGAGYTF,TGTGCCAGCATTTATGTCAGAGGAGGTGCGGGCTACACCTTC
TRBV5-4,TRBJ2-5,NA,NA,CASSLESGIQTQYF,TGTGCCAGCAGCTTGGAGTCAGGGATTCAGACCCAGTACTTC
TRBV28,TRBJ2-6,NA,NA,CASSLDVHSGANVLTF,TGTGCCAGCAGCCTTGATGTTCACTCTGGGGCCAACGTCCTGACTTTC
TRBV27,TRBJ2-2,TRBD2,NA,CASTLGLAGVGELFF,TGTGCCAGCACCCTGGGACTAGCGGGAGTCGGGGAGCTGTTTTTT
TRBV5-3,TRBJ1-5,NA,few,CARSLEAEGLQPQHF,TGTGCCAGAAGCTTGGAGGCAGAGGGCCTGCAGCCCCAGCATTTT
TRBV2,TRBJ1-1,NA,NA,CASSPKGHRTEAFF,TGTGCCAGCAGTCCTAAGGGACACCGCACTGAAGCTTTCTTT